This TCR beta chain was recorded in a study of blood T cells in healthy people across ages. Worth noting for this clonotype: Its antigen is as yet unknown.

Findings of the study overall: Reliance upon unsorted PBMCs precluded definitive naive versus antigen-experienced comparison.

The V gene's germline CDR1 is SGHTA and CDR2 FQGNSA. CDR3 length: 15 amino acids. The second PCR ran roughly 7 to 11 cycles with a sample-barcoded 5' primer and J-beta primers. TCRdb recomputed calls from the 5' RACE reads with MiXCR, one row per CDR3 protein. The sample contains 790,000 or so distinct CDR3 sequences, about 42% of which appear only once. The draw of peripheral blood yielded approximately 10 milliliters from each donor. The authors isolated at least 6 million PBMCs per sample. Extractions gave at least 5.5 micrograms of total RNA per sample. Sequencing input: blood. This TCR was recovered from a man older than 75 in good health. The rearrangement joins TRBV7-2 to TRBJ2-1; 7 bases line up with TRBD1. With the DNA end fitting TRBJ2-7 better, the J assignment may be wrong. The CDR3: CASSLEGASYNEQYF. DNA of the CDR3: TGTGCCAGCAGCTTAGAGGGGGCATCCTACAATGAGCAGTACTTC.